The 20 T cell receptor beta chains below all came from one sample that was sequenced in a study of shared clonotypes between healthy human individuals. The naive CD8 population came from CD45RO-negative cells selected for CCR7, without terminally differentiated effector memory CD45RA+ cells. TCRdb's copy holds only in-frame clones and misses some; the assay was immunoSEQ multiplex PCR. This repertoire shows about 1.9 million clones, about 94% found once; its top ten account for less than 2%. Sequencing was carried out using naive CD8+ T cells from PBMCs. These receptors all come from a man between 18 and 35 years old in good health. Some clones in this sample may be carry-over from other donors' samples.

The chain recombines TRBV15 with TRBJ1-2; D is unclear. The CDR3 has 15 residues. Germline V gives CDR1 LNHNV, CDR2 YYDKDF (reference sequence). The germline V and J ends were trimmed by 0 bases and 4 bases, with 12 bases remaining between them. CDR3 sequence: CATSRDQAGSYGYTF. CDR3 nucleotide sequence: TGTGCCACCAGCAGAGATCAGGCCGGGAGCTATGGCTACACCTTC.

The chain uses TRBV27 and TRBJ1-2; D not resolved. This CDR3 is 13 amino acids long. V shed 3 bases and J shed 2 bases, with 7 bases lying between them. Germline CDR1 reads MNHEY; CDR2 reads SMNVEV (reference sequence). The CDR3, as DNA: TGTGCCAGCAGTTTTGATCTAAACTATGGCTACACCTTC. Residues: CASSFDLNYGYTF.

The chain has TRBV30 and TRBJ1-2, with 10 nucleotides matching TRBD1. Germline CDR1 reads GTSNPN; CDR2 reads SVGIG (reference sequence). The CDR3 has 14 residues. Trimming took 1 base from V and 8 from J; bases not matched to a gene: 7. CDR3 DNA sequence: TGTGCCTGGAGTGCCGCCGGGACAGGGGAGGGCTACACCTTC. This sequence encodes CAWSAAGTGEGYTF.

The V and J genes are TRBV13 and TRBJ2-3; D possibly matches TRBD1 or TRBD2 (7 bases each). Trimming cost V 3 bases and J 11 bases, with 21 bases left between them. The CDR3 runs to 15 residues. Germline CDR1 PRHDT, CDR2 FYEKMQ (reference sequence). The DNA for the CDR3 is TGTGCCAGCAGCTTGGGAGGGCAGGGGGTTCAAGGGCAGTATTTT. Translation gives CASSLGGQGVQGQYF.

The chain couples TRBV7-9 to TRBJ2-4; no clear D gene. Germline V lookup: CDR1 SEHNR, CDR2 FQNEAQ (reference sequence). Trimming took off 5 bases at V and 1 base at J, with 15 bases between the two ends. This CDR3 region has 16 residues. CDR3 DNA sequence: TGTGCCAGCAGCACGGCGCCAAACAGCGCCAAAAACATTCAGTACTTC. This encodes CASSTAPNSAKNIQYF. The full variable domain, in which reference TRBV7-9 and TRBJ2-4 provide the parts outside the CDR3, is DTGVSQNPRHKITKRGQNVTFRCDPISEHNRLYWYRQTLGQGPEFLTYFQNEAQLEKSRLLSDRFSAERPKGSFSTLEIQRTEQGDSAMYLCASSTAPNSAKNIQYFGAGTRLSVL.

This clone was detected once. The V gene is TRBV7-9, the J gene TRBJ2-2; 7 bases map to TRBD2. This CDR3 region has 14 residues. The germline CDR1 and CDR2 sequences are SEHNR and FQNEAQ (reference sequence). Trimming cost V 1 base and J 6 bases; bases outside gene matches: 2. The CDR3 loop is CASSLGTRPGELFF. In DNA, the CDR3 is TGTGCCAGCAGCTTAGGGACTAGGCCCGGGGAGCTGTTTTTT. Based on the CDR3 plus reference TRBV7-9 and TRBJ2-2, the full variable domain is DTGVSQNPRHKITKRGQNVTFRCDPISEHNRLYWYRQTLGQGPEFLTYFQNEAQLEKSRLLSDRFSAERPKGSFSTLEIQRTEQGDSAMYLCASSLGTRPGELFFGEGSRLTVL.

For this clone: The junction shows a germline mismatch at one end, possibly a read error. The genes are TRBV10-2 and TRBJ2-7; 9 nucleotides match TRBD2. CDR3 length: 15 residues. Germline CDR1 reads WSHSY; CDR2 reads SAAADI. CDR3 sequence reads: CPSSEPLAGTYEQYF. The CDR3 coding sequence is TGCCCCAGCAGTGAGCCCCTAGCGGGAACCTACGAGCAGTACTTC.

The rearrangement links TRBV7-3 to TRBJ2-7; 8 bases agree with TRBD2. Germline-derived CDR1 and CDR2 are SGHTA and FQGTGA. The CDR3 extends over 15 amino acids. Trimming took 1 base from V and 2 from J; bases not matched to a gene: 4. The CDR3 nucleotides read TGTGCCAGCAGCTTAATGGCCGGGGGGGCCTACGAGCAGTACTTC. Translation: CASSLMAGGAYEQYF.

This chain links TRBV4-1 with TRBJ2-1; 7 bases are shared with TRBD1. After removal of 7 bases from V and 8 bases from J, the junction contained 5 bases not matched to a gene. CDR1 is MGHRA and CDR2 is YSYEKL in the germline V gene. This CDR3 is built from 12 residues. The CDR3 DNA follows: TGCGCCAGCAAGGGGGCAGTGGATGAGCAGTTCTTC. It translates to CASKGAVDEQFF.

The gene calls are TRBV5-1 and TRBJ2-7; 10 bases agree with TRBD2. The CDR3 contains 17 residues. Trimming at V came to 3 bases and at J to 4 bases, leaving 13 bases not matched to a gene. Germline V gives CDR1 SGHRS, CDR2 YFSETQ. For the CDR3, the DNA is TGCGCCAGCAGCTATGGACTAGCGGACGTACCTAGGTACGAGCAGTACTTC. Encoded protein: CASSYGLADVPRYEQYF.

The chain links TRBV5-8 to TRBJ2-5, with TRBD2 matching 13 bases. The CDR3 spans 15 residues. Germline CDR1 reads SGHTS; CDR2 reads YDEGEE. Trimming removed 4 bases from V and 3 bases from J; junction bases left unmatched: 3. The CDR3 here is CASSDGLAGEETQYF. The CDR3 DNA reads TGTGCCAGCAGCGACGGACTAGCGGGAGAAGAGACCCAGTACTTC.

V usage is TRBV9 and J usage is TRBJ1-2, with D hard to call. Germline V gives CDR1 SGDLS, CDR2 YYNGEE. The CDR3 totals 13 residues. V shed 4 bases and J shed 6 bases, with 13 bases lying between them. The CDR3 loop reads CASSSRGYNGYTF. CDR3 nucleotide sequence: TGTGCCAGCAGCTCTCGAGGGTACAATGGCTACACCTTC.

This chain connects TRBV14 to TRBJ2-2, with D tentatively TRBD1 or TRBD2 (5 bases each). This CDR3 has 16 amino acids. Looked up from germline, CDR1 is SGHDN and CDR2 is FVKESK. V shed 1 base and J shed 2 bases, with 11 bases lying between them. CDR3 nucleotide sequence: TGTGCCAGCAGCCAAGCTAGCCGGACAAACACCGGGGAGCTGTTTTTT. This gives the protein CASSQASRTNTGELFF.

This chain links TRBV4-3 with TRBJ1-2; D is possibly TRBD1 (5 bases). Germline-derived CDR1 and CDR2 are LGHNA and YSLEER. V was cut by 0 bases and J by 3 bases, with 14 bases left in between. The CDR3 has 16 amino acids. CDR3 in DNA: TGCGCCAGCAGCCAAGACGGCCGGGGGTTCCACTATGGCTACACCTTC. As protein: CASSQDGRGFHYGYTF.

The chain combines TRBV9 with TRBJ2-1; 10 positions match TRBD1. V dropped 3 bases and J dropped 8; count of bases not matched to a gene: 5. This CDR3 region has 14 residues. Per the germline V gene, CDR1 is SGDLS and CDR2 is YYNGEE. In DNA form, the CDR3 reads TGTGCCAGCAGCGGAGACAGGGGGCTGGATGAGCAGTTCTTC. Its translation: CASSGDRGLDEQFF.

The rearrangement links TRBV27 to TRBJ1-1, with TRBD1 matching 7 bases. CDR1 is MNHEY and CDR2 is SMNVEV in the germline V gene (reference sequence). The CDR3 has 15 amino acids. V lost 6 bases, J lost 0 bases, and 7 bases stayed unmatched. The CDR3 loop reads CASSLKTGLNTEAFF. The CDR3 coding sequence is TGTGCCAGCAGCCTAAAGACAGGGCTGAACACTGAAGCTTTCTTT.

This chain connects TRBV4-1 to TRBJ1-5, with D uncertain. The V end lost 1 base, the J end lost 8 bases, and 9 bases lay between the germline ends. Germline CDR1 MGHRA, CDR2 YSYEKL. This CDR3 is built from 13 residues. CDR3 sequence (DNA): TGCGCCAGCAGCCAAGGGGTTCAGGAGCCCCAGCATTTT. Protein sequence: CASSQGVQEPQHF.

This sequence joins TRBV7-9 and TRBJ1-5, with a weak D call TRBD1 (6 bases). CDR3 length: 14 residues. Germline CDR1 and CDR2: SEHNR and FQNEAQ (reference sequence). V was cut by 0 bases and J by 5 bases, with 8 bases left in between. The CDR3 protein is CASSLARGDQPQHF. CDR3 bases: TGTGCCAGCAGCTTAGCCAGGGGAGATCAGCCCCAGCATTTT.

The V and J genes are TRBV30 and TRBJ2-7, with 7 bases lining up with TRBD2. The CDR3 contains 13 residues. In germline, CDR1 is GTSNPN, CDR2 SVGIG (reference sequence). V was pared by 3 bases and J by 2 bases, with 4 bases of the junction left unmatched. The chain's CDR3 is CAWSPREAYEQYF. CDR3 sequence (DNA): TGTGCCTGGAGCCCACGGGAGGCCTACGAGCAGTACTTC.

The chain carries TRBV27 and TRBJ2-3, with D perhaps matching TRBD1 or TRBD2 (6 bases each). The V gene lost 6 bases and the J gene lost 0 bases, with 37 bases spanning the gap. Germline V gene data show CDR1 as MNHEY and CDR2 as SMNVEV (reference sequence). The CDR3 consists of 23 residues. In DNA form, the CDR3 reads TGTGCCAGCAGCCCCCCTCGAATCCACTTACAGGACCAGGGGAGGACGAGCACAGATACGCAGTATTTT. Protein: CASSPPRIHLQDQGRTSTDTQYF.